This T cell receptor (beta chain) is from a study of T cell repertoires in cytomegalovirus infection. TCRdb redid the calling of the reads with MiXCR, one entry per CDR3 protein. The data show around 490,000 distinct CDR3 sequences, approximately 26% seen once. Only a few counts were recorded for this clonotype. The receptor's source is a human donor in good health (CMV status not recorded). Some clones in this sample may be carry-over from other donors' samples. The sequenced material came from PBMCs.

The CDR3 region has the DNA TGTGCCAGCAGTAGGGGCCCAGCAAACACTGAAGCTTTCTTT. This gives the protein CASSRGPANTEAFF. The rearrangement links TRBV6-2 or TRBV6-3 to TRBJ1-1; D is perhaps TRBD1 (5 bases). The V gene lost 5 bases and the J gene lost 2 bases, with 12 bases spanning the gap. CDR3 length: 14 residues. CDR1 is MNHEY, CDR2 SVGEGT, per germline.